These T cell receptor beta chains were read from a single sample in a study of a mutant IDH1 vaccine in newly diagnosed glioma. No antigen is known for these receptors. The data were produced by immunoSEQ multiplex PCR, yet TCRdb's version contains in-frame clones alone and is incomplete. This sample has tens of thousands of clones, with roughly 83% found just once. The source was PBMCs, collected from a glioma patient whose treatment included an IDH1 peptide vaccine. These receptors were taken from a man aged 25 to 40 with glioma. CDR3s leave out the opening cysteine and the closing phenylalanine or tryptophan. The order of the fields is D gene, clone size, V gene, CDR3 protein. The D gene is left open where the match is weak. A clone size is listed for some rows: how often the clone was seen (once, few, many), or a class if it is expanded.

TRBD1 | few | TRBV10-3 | ATTTGVSTEAF
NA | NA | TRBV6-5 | ASSREGYGYT
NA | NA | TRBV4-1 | ASSQDMGLSGNTIY
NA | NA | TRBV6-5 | ASSYDRTYEQY
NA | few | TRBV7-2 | ASSLVRTHSPLH
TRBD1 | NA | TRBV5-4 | ASSIGQVETQY
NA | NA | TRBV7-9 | ASSLAVSYSPLH
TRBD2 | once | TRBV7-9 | ASSLGPLAGAPSTDTQY
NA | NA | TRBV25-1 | ASTEGGAGSVEQF
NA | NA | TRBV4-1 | ASSQRWPGNSPLH
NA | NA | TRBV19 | ATSTTEAF
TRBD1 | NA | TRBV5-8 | ASSLAGTEQAF
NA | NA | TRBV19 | ASSTYRADTEAF
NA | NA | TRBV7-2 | ASSLGGAAGDTQY
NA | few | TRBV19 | ASSYSATYGYT
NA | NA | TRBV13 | ASSTRTPPSGELF
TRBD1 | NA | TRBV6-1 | ASYPGQGYNEQF
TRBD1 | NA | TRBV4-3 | ASSQGDRGQETQY
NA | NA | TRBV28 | ASVATGSSYNSPLH
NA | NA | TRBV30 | ARDQDSGNTIY
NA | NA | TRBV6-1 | ASSDRGNSNQPQH
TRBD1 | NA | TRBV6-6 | ASSYSGQGVYGYT
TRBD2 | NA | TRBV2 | ASSESGEPGLLTDTQY
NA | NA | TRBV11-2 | ASSLESSGSEQY
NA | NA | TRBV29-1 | SVLSYEQY
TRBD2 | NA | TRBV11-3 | ASSLVDGRLAGGWWEQY
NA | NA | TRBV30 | AWTRVMNTEAF
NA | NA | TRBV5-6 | ASSFPRQKAYEQY
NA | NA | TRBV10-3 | AISESRAVSTDTQY
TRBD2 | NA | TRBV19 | ASSIALSRTSGSYNEQF
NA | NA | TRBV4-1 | ASSTRNTQGPEAF
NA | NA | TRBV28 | ASAASLLGGEKLF
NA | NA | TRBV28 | ASSHLQETQY
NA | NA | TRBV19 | ASSIEKGIGTEAF
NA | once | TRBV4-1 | ASSQDGMGLPGTQY
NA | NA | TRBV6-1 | ASSLPDYGYT
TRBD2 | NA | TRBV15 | ATSRGTSGGHEQY
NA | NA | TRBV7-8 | ASSYEDNQETQY
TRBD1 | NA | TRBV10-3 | AISVGTGGYEQY
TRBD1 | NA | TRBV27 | ASGGQDSNQPQH
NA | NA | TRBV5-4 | ASSLVGGGETQY